This passage covers 10 T cell receptor beta chains from one sample sequenced in a study of cytomegalovirus exposure and HLA in healthy donors. TCRdb's copy holds only in-frame clones and misses some; the assay was immunoSEQ multiplex PCR. Of 150,000 or so clones in the sample, 70% to 90% were seen once. The sequenced sample consisted of PBMCs. The receptors shown here come from a young man in good health and CMV-seropositive.

The sample holds a few counts of this clone. This chain uses TRBV30 with TRBJ2-7; 8 nucleotides align to TRBD1. Germline CDR1 GTSNPN, CDR2 SVGIG (reference sequence). The CDR3 runs to 15 residues. J was trimmed by 3 bases and V by 4 bases; bases with no gene match: 11. The CDR3 DNA reads TGTGCCTGGAATACTGATGGGACAGGTCTCTACGAGCAGTACTTC. Protein sequence: CAWNTDGTGLYEQYF.

The chain links TRBV27 to TRBJ2-5, with D tentatively TRBD2 (5 bases). V was trimmed by 4 bases and J by 7 bases, leaving 16 bases between them. The germline V gene encodes CDR1 MNHEY and CDR2 SMNVEV (reference sequence). This CDR3 is built from 14 residues. CDR3 DNA sequence: TGTGCCAGCAGTTCAGAGGGCCGACGTGGGACCCAGTACTTC. The encoded protein is CASSSEGRRGTQYF.

V usage is TRBV5-5 and J usage is TRBJ2-3; the D gene is possibly TRBD2 (6 bases). Germline V gene data show CDR1 as SGHKS and CDR2 as YYEKEE (reference sequence). Trimming shortened V by 6 bases and J by 0 bases, and 14 bases separated the two germline ends. This CDR3 comprises 15 residues. Here the CDR3 reads CASIQAGTSTDTQYF. The CDR3 coding sequence is TGTGCCAGCATACAGGCTGGGACTAGCACAGATACGCAGTATTTT.

The chain joins TRBV29-1 to TRBJ1-2, with 7 bases matching TRBD1. Losses at the gene ends were 0 bases for V and 4 bases for J; bases not matched to a gene: 8. There are 15 residues in the CDR3. The germline V gene has CDR1 SQVTM and CDR2 ANQGSEA. The CDR3 is CSVEDPGGTAYGYTF. Written as DNA, the CDR3 is TGCAGCGTTGAAGATCCCGGTGGGACAGCCTATGGCTACACCTTC.

The chain has TRBV7-2 and TRBJ2-3, with 9 bases that match TRBD1. CDR3 size: 18 residues. Germline V gene data show CDR1 as SGHTA and CDR2 as FQGNSA. V trimming: 1 base; J trimming: 0 bases; junction bases outside the gene matches: 8. CDR3 in amino acids: CASSLGMTGTGSTDTQYF. The CDR3 nucleotides are TGTGCCAGCAGCTTAGGGATGACCGGGACAGGGAGCACAGATACGCAGTATTTT.

The chain has TRBV11-2 and TRBJ1-3; D is possibly TRBD1 (5 bases). The germline CDR1 and CDR2 sequences are SGHAT and FQNNGV. Trimming took 5 bases from V and 2 from J, leaving 16 bases between them. The CDR3 sequence is 16 residues long. CDR3 nucleotide sequence: TGTGCCAGCAGCCCGCCGGGGGTGGCCCCTGGAAACACCATATATTTT. Translating it yields CASSPPGVAPGNTIYF.

The chain recombines TRBV27 with TRBJ2-4, with a possible D match to TRBD2 (6 bases). The germline gives CDR1 MNHEY, CDR2 SMNVEV (reference sequence). There are 16 residues in the CDR3. V was clipped by 2 bases and J by 0 bases, with 11 bases between them. In nucleotides, the CDR3 is TGTGCCAGCAGTTTACGCGGGACCTTAGCCAAAAACATTCAGTACTTC. Its protein product is CASSLRGTLAKNIQYF.

This clone was seen a handful of times. The chain links TRBV7-2 to TRBJ1-2; D is unresolved. The CDR3 runs 11 residues. CDR1 is SGHTA, CDR2 FQGNSA, per germline. V was cut by 2 bases and J by 9 bases, with 7 bases left in between. CDR3 DNA: TGTGCCAGCAGCTTAATCAGAAGCTACACCTTC. The encoded protein is CASSLIRSYTF.

The chain employs TRBV2 and TRBJ2-5; TRBD1 aligns across 9 bases. The germline CDR1 and CDR2 sequences are SNHLY and FYNNEI. V was clipped by 7 bases and J by 1 base; unmatched bases: 4. The CDR3 spans 14 residues. CDR3 sequence: CASNYRGLQETQYF. As DNA, the CDR3 is TGTGCCAGCAATTACAGGGGGCTCCAAGAGACCCAGTACTTC. The full variable domain, rest sourced from reference TRBV2 and TRBJ2-5, is EPEVTQTPSHQVTQMGQEVILRCVPISNHLYFYWYRQILGQKVEFLVSFYNNEISEKSEIFDDQFSVERPDGSNFTLKIRSTKLEDSAMYFCASNYRGLQETQYFGPGTRLLVL.

V gene TRBV27 combines with J gene TRBJ2-7; TRBD2 is a possible D gene (5 bases). V lost 3 bases to trimming and J lost 6 bases, with 18 bases between them. The CDR3 runs 15 residues. Germline V lookup: CDR1 MNHEY, CDR2 SMNVEV (reference sequence). The CDR3 nucleotides read TGTGCCAGCAGTTTTACCGGGCCCGACTACATCGAGCAGTACTTC. Translated: CASSFTGPDYIEQYF.